Ten or more counts support the clone carrying this T cell receptor (beta chain). The V end lost 3 bases, the J end lost 4 bases, and 12 bases lay between the germline ends. Germline V gene lookup returns CDR1 SQVTM and CDR2 ANQGSEA. The CDR3 spans 13 residues. TCRdb recomputed calls from the RT-PCR reads with MiXCR, one row per CDR3 protein. The profile shows about 700,000 distinct CDR3 sequences, 12% to 15% of them singletons. This sequence joins TRBV29-1 and TRBJ2-5; the D gene is possibly TRBD1 (6 bases). Sequenced sample: memory CD4+ T cells from blood. This TCR was recovered from a female donor in good health, serving as a healthy control. As DNA, the CDR3 is TGCAGCGTTGATTTGACAGGTGGAGAGACCCAGTACTTC. This gives the protein CSVDLTGGETQYF.